This T cell receptor beta chain was identified in a study of T cell changes during pregnancy in multiple sclerosis. Profiled with immunoSEQ multiplex PCR; TCRdb holds only in-frame clones, not every one. The sample records roughly 49,000 clones, about 95% being singletons. The V gene end was trimmed by 3 bases and the J gene end by 11 bases; junction bases not matched to a gene: 17. This CDR3 is 16 amino acids long. Germline CDR1 MGHDK, CDR2 SYGVNS. This clone was picked up one time. The clonotype was recovered from a female donor with multiple sclerosis, enrolled in a pregnancy study. J is TRBJ1-1 and V is TRBV25-1; 8 bases fit TRBD1. The specimen was CD8+ T cells from peripheral blood mononuclear cells, collected in the first trimester of pregnancy. The CDR3 bases are TGTGCCAGCAGTGAGGTAGGGTTATCCAGACAGGGGCACGCTTTCTTT. Its protein product is CASSEVGLSRQGHAFF.